These T cell receptor beta chains were read from a single sample in a study. TCRdb fed the RT-PCR reads into MiXCR, producing one record per CDR3 protein. This sample has more than 600,000 distinct CDR3 sequences, with 14% found just once. The source material was memory CD4+ T cells from blood. The receptors were sampled from a female donor in good health, serving as a healthy control. Both conserved end residues are part of each CDR3. The order of the fields is clone size, J gene, D gene, V gene, CDR3 DNA, CDR3 protein. A D gene is named only where the DNA matches it firmly. Rows give clone size only sometimes, using once, few, many, or a class for an expanded clone.

NA,TRBJ2-7,NA,TRBV7-2,TGTGCCAGCAGCCCAGGGGGGACTAGGGTCTACGAGCAGTACTTC,CASSPGGTRVYEQYF
NA,TRBJ2-2,NA,TRBV3-1,TGTGCCAGCAGCCAAGGACAGCACACCGGGGAGCTGTTTTTT,CASSQGQHTGELFF
NA,TRBJ1-4,NA,TRBV30,TGTGCCTGGAGGGCATTCCGGGAAAAACTGTTTTTT,CAWRAFREKLFF
many,TRBJ2-7,NA,TRBV12-3/TRBV12-4,TGTGCCAGCAGCGCAGGGGGGCCCTACGAGCAGTACTTC,CASSAGGPYEQYF
NA,TRBJ2-6,NA,TRBV4-1,TGCGCCAGCAGCCAAGGGTACAGCCCTGGGGCCAACGTCCTGACTTTC,CASSQGYSPGANVLTF
few,TRBJ1-5,NA,TRBV28,TGTGCCAGCAGCGCCCCGTCCGCAGCATTGTTCAATCAGCCCCAGCATTTT,CASSAPSAALFNQPQHF
NA,TRBJ2-5,NA,TRBV6-2/TRBV6-3,TGTGCCAGCAGCTACAGGCCAGAACAAGAGACCCAGTACTTC,CASSYRPEQETQYF
NA,TRBJ1-2,NA,TRBV15,TGTGCCACCAGCAGGGCCTCTCCGGGGCAGCTTAACTATGGCTACACCTTC,CATSRASPGQLNYGYTF
NA,TRBJ1-4,NA,TRBV11-2,TGTGCCAGCAGCAACGGGGAGGTTTTCTCGAATGAAAAACTGTTTTTT,CASSNGEVFSNEKLFF
NA,TRBJ1-3,NA,TRBV18,TGTGCCAGCTCACCATGGACGATAAGCGGCTCTGGAAACACCATATATTTT,CASSPWTISGSGNTIYF
NA,TRBJ2-1,NA,TRBV11-2,TGTGCCAGCAGCTTCCGAAGCTTCTACTACAATGAGCAGTTCTTC,CASSFRSFYYNEQFF